This T cell receptor delta chain was captured by sequencing in a study of human gamma delta and Vdelta1 T cells. There are a few counts of this clone. The antigen is unknown. TCRdb re-called the PCR reads with CATT. The sample lists some 13,000 delta-chain clones, approximately 51% occurring once. Findings and caveats of the study: Acute myeloid leukemia was reportedly broadly targeted by polyclonal Delta One T cells.

CDR1 TSWWSYY and CDR2 QGS come from the germline V gene. This CDR3 region has 16 residues. V dropped 2 bases and J dropped 5 bases, with 18 bases sitting between them. The clonotype originates from a human donor in good health. V is TRDV1 and J is TRDJ1; tentatively, D is TRDD3 (6 bases). Sequenced input: Vdelta1 gamma-delta T cells from blood grown in culture (DOT cells). This CDR3 reads CALGERVARGSDKLIF. The CDR3 DNA reads TGTGCTCTTGGGGAAAGGGTGGCTCGGGGGAGTGATAAACTCATCTTT.